This TCR beta chain appears in the sequencing data of a study of human T cells and chemical hapten exposure. Study-level results: The number of TCRs over 1 in 1000 frequency stayed unchanged after DPC.

V shed 4 bases and J shed 3 bases, with 11 bases lying between them. The CDR3 covers 14 residues. Germline V gene sequence: CDR1 SGHDT, CDR2 YYEEEE. Remarks on this clonotype: The antigen remains undetermined.

It was the library that attached unique molecular identifiers to individual cDNA molecules. TCRdb fed the RACE reads into MiXCR, producing one record per CDR3 protein. There are 95,000 to 100,000 distinct CDR3 sequences in the sample; under 14% occur only once, and approximately 3.3% lies in the top ten. The time point denotes: pre-sensitization, week 0. Regarding treatment: therapeutic diphenylcyclopropenone sensitization with weekly scalp DPC. The sequence was collected from a woman aged 60-70 years with alopecia areata. Some clones in this sample may be carry-over from other donors' samples. This specimen consisted of whole blood, obtained in connection with sensitization to the hapten diphenylcyclopropenone (DPC). This rearrangement joins TRBV5-6 to TRBJ1-5; D remains unclear. The CDR3 spells CASSRGRVNQPQHF. The CDR3 DNA reads as TGTGCCAGCAGCCGAGGACGGGTCAATCAGCCCCAGCATTTT. The variable domain in full, completed from reference TRBV5-6 and TRBJ1-5, reads DAGVTQSPTHLIKTRGQQVTLRCSPKSGHDTVSWYQQALGQGPQFIFQYYEEEERQRGNFPDRFSGHQFPNYSSELNVNALLLGDSALYLCASSRGRVNQPQHFGDGTRLSIL.